One sample yielded the 28 T cell receptor beta chains listed below, sequenced in a study of beta chain features in type 1 diabetes. The isolated RNA, all of it, was reverse transcribed, so expressed TCRB transcripts were what got sequenced. Some clones are missing from TCRdb's copy, which holds only in-frame ones; the method was immunoSEQ multiplex PCR. Of fewer than 900,000 clones in the sample, roughly 16% were seen once. What was sequenced was naive CD4+ T cells from blood. These receptors were taken from a woman aged 18-30 years in good health.

This clone was observed a few times. This chain joins TRBV28 and TRBJ2-1, with D possibly matching TRBD2 (6 bases). V gave up 7 bases and J gave up 2 bases, with 18 bases separating them. Germline V lookup: CDR1 MDHEN, CDR2 SYDVKM. The CDR3 has 16 residues. The CDR3 sequence: CASIEPGGKAYNEQFF. CDR3 sequence (DNA): TGTGCCAGCATCGAACCTGGGGGGAAGGCCTACAATGAGCAGTTCTTC.

There are a few counts of this clone. The chain combines TRBV9 with TRBJ2-5; TRBD2 agrees at 12 bases. In germline, CDR1 is SGDLS, CDR2 YYNGEE. V was pared by 4 bases and J by 5 bases, with 9 bases of the junction left unmatched. This CDR3 contains 16 residues. For the CDR3, the DNA is TGTGCCAGCAGCCCCCGACTAGCGGGAGCAGAGGAGACCCAGTACTTC. Its translation: CASSPRLAGAEETQYF.

In this sample, this clone turned up a few times. This chain links TRBV28 with TRBJ2-7; 12 bases map to TRBD2. Germline assignment: CDR1 MDHEN and CDR2 SYDVKM. The CDR3 consists of 14 residues. Trimming removed 3 bases from V and 12 bases from J; junction bases left unmatched: 9. The CDR3 here is CASSFHTSGRTRYF. CDR3 in DNA: TGTGCCAGCAGTTTTCACACTAGCGGGAGGACCAGGTACTTC.

DNA of the CDR3: TGTGCCAGCAGCAGGGGATGGGGGCGCTCCGGGGAGCTGTTTTTT. It yields the protein CASSRGWGRSGELFF. The gene calls are TRBV5-4 and TRBJ2-2, with D possibly being TRBD1 (6 bases). Germline assignment: CDR1 SGHNT and CDR2 YYREEE (reference sequence). The CDR3 runs 15 residues. Trimming cost V 4 bases and J 6 bases, with 16 bases left between them.

This sequence joins TRBV28 and TRBJ2-5; weak D call: TRBD1 (5 bases). Trimming removed 7 bases from V and 4 bases from J, with 13 bases in between. CDR3 length: 13 amino acids. Looked up from germline, CDR1 is MDHEN and CDR2 is SYDVKM. CDR3 sequence: CASTRQFGETQYF. Here the CDR3 DNA reads TGTGCCAGCACTCGACAGTTCGGAGAGACCCAGTACTTC.

This clone was detected only a few times. The CDR3 DNA follows: TGTGCCAGCAGCCAAGAATATACAGGGGGCGATGGCTACACCTTC. This codes for CASSQEYTGGDGYTF. V and J are TRBV4-2 and TRBJ1-2; 9 bases map to TRBD1. With V trimmed by 0 bases and J by 6 bases, 5 bases remained unmatched. This CDR3 comprises 15 residues. CDR1 is LGHNA, CDR2 YNFKEQ, per germline.

This clone was detected only a few times. This chain connects TRBV13 to TRBJ1-5, with D hard to call. This CDR3 has 15 amino acids. Germline V lookup: CDR1 PRHDT, CDR2 FYEKMQ (reference sequence). Trimming shortened V by 0 bases and J by 1 base, and 7 bases separated the two germline ends. In DNA, the CDR3 is TGTGCCAGCAGCTTAGGAACGGGCAGCAATCAGCCCCAGCATTTT. Translated, it gives CASSLGTGSNQPQHF. The entire variable domain, with the rest obtained from reference TRBV13 and TRBJ1-5, is as follows: AAGVIQSPRHLIKEKRETATLKCYPIPRHDTVYWYQQGPGQDPQFLISFYEKMQSDKGSIPDRFSAQQFSDYHSELNMSSLELGDSALYFCASSLGTGSNQPQHFGDGTRLSIL.

V and J are TRBV6-4 and TRBJ2-1; unclear D gene. The CDR3 consists of 15 residues. V was pared by 2 bases and J by 6 bases, with 14 bases between. CDR1 is MRHNA and CDR2 is SNTAGT in the germline V gene. CDR3 sequence: CASSDLSSGFNEQFF. In nucleotides, the CDR3 is TGTGCCAGCAGTGACCTGTCTAGTGGCTTCAATGAGCAGTTCTTC.

The table lists this clone with a few counts. The chain combines TRBV15 with TRBJ2-7, with D perhaps TRBD1 or TRBD2 (5 bases each). Germline CDR1 is LNHNV and CDR2 is YYDKDF (reference sequence). The CDR3 runs to 15 residues. With 1 base removed from V and 3 bases from J, the gap between germline ends came to 13 bases. The CDR3 DNA sequence: TGTGCCACCAGCAGAGGAGGGCTGGGGGACTACGAGCAGTACTTC. It translates to CATSRGGLGDYEQYF.

This sequence joins TRBV7-2 and TRBJ2-7; 12 nucleotides line up with TRBD1. Per the germline V gene, CDR1 is SGHTA and CDR2 is FQGNSA. The CDR3 consists of 15 residues. Trimming at V came to 4 bases and at J to 4 bases, leaving 5 bases not matched to a gene. The CDR3 DNA reads as TGTGCCAGCAGCTCCCCGGGACAGGGGGCGTACGAGCAGTACTTC. Its protein is CASSSPGQGAYEQYF.

The sample holds a few counts of this clone. CDR3 amino acids: CASSPSGSVDTQYF. Written as DNA, the CDR3 is TGTGCCAGCAGTCCTAGCGGGAGCGTAGATACGCAGTATTTT. The V gene is TRBV28, the J gene TRBJ2-3, with 10 nucleotides matching TRBD2. V was clipped by 5 bases and J by 5 bases; unmatched bases: 4. CDR3 length equals 14 residues. The germline V gene encodes CDR1 MDHEN and CDR2 SYDVKM.

As regards this clone: Other nucleotide sequences in the sample specify the same CDR3. The J gene is TRBJ1-2, the V gene TRBV18; D is ambiguous. Looked up from germline, CDR1 is KGHSH and CDR2 is LQKENI. The CDR3 extends over 14 amino acids. V was clipped by 0 bases and J by 3 bases, with 8 bases between them. CDR3 coding DNA: TGTGCCAGCTCACCACCGACCGGAGACTATGGCTACACCTTC. The encoded protein is CASSPPTGDYGYTF.

The rearrangement joins TRBV25-1 to TRBJ1-4, with 10 positions matching TRBD1. Germline assignment: CDR1 MGHDK and CDR2 SYGVNS. This CDR3 is built from 14 residues. With 5 bases clipped from V and 10 bases from J, the junction kept 7 bases outside the gene matches. The CDR3 DNA follows: TGTGCCAGCAGTCCGGGACAGGGGATAGGAAAACTGTTTTTT. Encoded protein: CASSPGQGIGKLFF.

This clone was detected only a few times. This sequence joins TRBV28 and TRBJ2-1; 9 nucleotides match TRBD1. The CDR3 sequence is 13 residues long. Germline assignment: CDR1 MDHEN and CDR2 SYDVKM. The V gene end was trimmed by 6 bases and the J gene end by 8 bases; junction bases not matched to a gene: 5. This CDR3 reads CASRGQGSDEQFF. In DNA, the CDR3 is TGTGCCAGCAGAGGACAGGGGTCGGATGAGCAGTTCTTC.

This clone was seen more than once but under ten times. The chain employs TRBV7-2 and TRBJ2-7, with 8 bases that match TRBD2. The CDR3 sequence is 18 residues long. Germline CDR1 SGHTA, CDR2 FQGNSA. V was pared by 0 bases and J by 4 bases, with 14 bases of the junction left unmatched. The DNA for the CDR3 is TGTGCCAGCAGCTTAGCTCTGTTGAGCGGGAGTTTTCTGTACGAGCAGTACTTC. This sequence encodes CASSLALLSGSFLYEQYF.

This clone has only a few counts. The rearrangement links TRBV10-3 to TRBJ1-1, with D perhaps matching TRBD1 (5 bases). Germline V lookup: CDR1 ENHRY, CDR2 SYGVKD. V lost 1 base and J 4 bases, leaving 22 bases between the germline ends. The CDR3 consists of 18 residues. CDR3 nucleotides: TGTGCCATCAGTGAGTTGATGACGGTGGGGCAGGGAGGCACTGAAGCTTTCTTT. Amino acids: CAISELMTVGQGGTEAFF.

The chain joins TRBV7-2 to TRBJ2-5; the match to TRBD1 covers 11 bases. This CDR3 has 15 amino acids. V shed 5 bases, J shed 1 base, and the junction held 3 bases outside the gene matches. The V gene's germline CDR1 is SGHTA and CDR2 FQGNSA. In DNA, the CDR3 is TGTGCCAGCAGCCCGGACAGGGGGCTCCAAGAGACCCAGTACTTC. Its protein is CASSPDRGLQETQYF.

The rearrangement joins TRBV21-1 to TRBJ2-6; TRBD1 is the table's D call and was not checked against the DNA. TRBV21-1 counts as a pseudogene. CDR3 size: 18 residues. The CDR3 region has the DNA TGTGCCAGCAGCAAAGTTCCGGGACAGGTAGCTGGGGCCAACGTCCTGACTTTC. The encoded protein is CASSKVPGQVAGANVLTF.

This clone showed up just a few times. This chain joins TRBV21-1 and TRBJ2-1; TRBD2 was called by the table and not checked on the DNA. TRBV21-1 is assigned pseudogene status. CDR3 length equals 13 residues. The CDR3 DNA sequence: TGTGCCAGCAGCAAAGTACGCCCCCTAGAGCAGTTCTTC. This gives the protein CASSKVRPLEQFF.

This clone was counted a few times. The chain is built from TRBV6-5 and TRBJ2-2; the match to TRBD2 covers 13 bases. CDR3 length equals 16 residues. Per germline, CDR1 MNHEY and CDR2 SVGAGI. Losses at the gene ends were 4 bases for V and 8 bases for J; bases not matched to a gene: 7. CDR3 coding DNA: TGTGCCAGCAGTTTCGGACTAGCGGGAGAGGAGGGGGAGCTGTTTTTT. Translation: CASSFGLAGEEGELFF.

This clone was seen more than once but under ten times. The V and J genes are TRBV10-3 and TRBJ2-1; 13 nucleotides line up with TRBD2. The length of the CDR3 is 17 residues. V shed 6 bases, J shed 1 base, and the junction held 6 bases outside the gene matches. In germline, CDR1 is ENHRY, CDR2 SYGVKD. CDR3 sequence: CAIRPTSGRNSYNEQFF. The CDR3 nucleotides read TGTGCCATCAGACCGACTAGCGGGAGGAATTCCTACAATGAGCAGTTCTTC.

This rearrangement joins TRBV19 to TRBJ2-7; 13 nucleotides agree with TRBD2. The CDR3 sequence is 17 residues long. The germline V gene encodes CDR1 LNHDA and CDR2 SQIVND (reference sequence). J lost 1 base, V lost 3 bases, and 6 bases had no gene match. The CDR3 region has the DNA TGTGCCAGTAGTATCGGGACTAGCGGGACCCGATCCTACGAGCAGTACTTC. It is translated as CASSIGTSGTRSYEQYF. The whole variable domain, remainder taken from reference TRBV19 and TRBJ2-7, is DGGITQSPKYLFRKEGQNVTLSCEQNLNHDAMYWYRQDPGQGLRLIYYSQIVNDFQKGDIAEGYSVSREKKESFPLTVTSAQKNPTAFYLCASSIGTSGTRSYEQYFGPGTRLTVT.

The V gene is TRBV4-3, the J gene TRBJ2-7; TRBD1 aligns across 7 bases. The CDR3 extends over 15 amino acids. The ends lost 3 bases at V and 6 bases at J; junction bases unmatched: 11. CDR1 is LGHNA and CDR2 is YSLEER in the germline V gene. For the CDR3, the DNA is TGCGCCAGCAGCCAGACTGACAGGGCGCCTTCCGAGCAGTACTTC. It translates to CASSQTDRAPSEQYF.

This clone was seen only a few times. The chain joins TRBV10-3 to TRBJ2-7, with D tentatively TRBD1 (5 bases). There are 13 residues in the CDR3. V lost 4 bases and J lost 2, with 9 bases in between. CDR1 and CDR2 from the germline V gene are ENHRY and SYGVKD. The chain's CDR3 is CAISVQGAYEQYF. The CDR3 DNA reads as TGTGCCATCAGTGTCCAGGGTGCCTACGAGCAGTACTTC.

This clone was counted a few times. The chain uses TRBV6-5 and TRBJ1-1; D not resolved. Looked up from germline, CDR1 is MNHEY and CDR2 is SVGAGI. The CDR3 extends over 15 amino acids. Trimming took off 0 bases at V and 1 base at J, with 9 bases between the two ends. The DNA for the CDR3 is TGTGCCAGCAGTTACTCCGTAATAGGGAACACTGAAGCTTTCTTT. This translates into CASSYSVIGNTEAFF.

This clone was found a few times. This sample also contains other DNA sequences that code for the same CDR3. CDR3 region: CASSQDLETQYF. The CDR3 DNA sequence: TGTGCCAGCAGCCAAGACCTGGAGACCCAGTACTTC. The chain employs TRBV4-2 and TRBJ2-5; D call uncertain. The germline V gene has CDR1 LGHNA and CDR2 YNFKEQ. Trimming took 0 bases from V and 5 from J, leaving 4 bases between them. The CDR3 spans 12 residues.

This clone was seen a single time. V gene TRBV19 combines with J gene TRBJ1-1; 9 positions agree with TRBD1. Germline V CDR1 and CDR2: LNHDA, SQIVND (reference sequence). The CDR3 consists of 17 residues. J was trimmed by 5 bases and V by 4 bases; bases with no gene match: 14. The CDR3 DNA is TGTGCCAGTAGTACCGACTTGGGACAGGGTGTGTATACTGAAGCTTTCTTT. Its protein product is CASSTDLGQGVYTEAFF.

This clone has only a few counts. J is TRBJ1-5 and V is TRBV7-8; D not certain. Germline-derived CDR1 and CDR2 are SGHVS and FQNEAQ. This CDR3 region has 14 residues. The V end was cut by 1 base, the J end by 7 bases, with 11 bases between. This chain's CDR3 is CASSLDRVWQPQHF. For the CDR3, the DNA is TGTGCCAGCAGCTTAGACCGGGTTTGGCAGCCCCAGCATTTT.